This T cell receptor (beta chain) was recovered during a study of T cells in Graves' hyperthyroidism and ophthalmopathy. Broader study findings: Expanded thyroid clonotypes (above 0.001) were mostly also found in blood.

A few counts support this clonotype. What it binds is not known. TCR beta CDR3 region amplification was performed from RNA transcripts. The study used the HTBI primer set for a first-round RT-PCR of the TCR CDR3. TCRdb reprocessed the multiplex PCR reads with MiXCR, giving one entry per CDR3 protein. The sample yields around 190,000 distinct CDR3 sequences, 17% seen once. The sequence was obtained from a woman in her forties or fifties with Graves' hyperthyroidism. Sequencing was performed on blood.

The CDR3 nucleotides are TGTGCCAGCAGCCCCGGAAGTGAGACCGGGGAGCTGTTTTTT. Its translation: CASSPGSETGELFF. V gene TRBV7-3 combines with J gene TRBJ2-2; D call uncertain. Trimming left V 5 bases short and J 5 bases short, with 12 bases between. Per germline, CDR1 SGHTA and CDR2 FQGTGA. The CDR3 is made up of 14 amino acids. Using reference TRBV7-3 and TRBJ2-2 for the parts outside the CDR3, the full variable domain is GAGVSQTPSNKVTEKGKYVELRCDPISGHTALYWYRQSLGQGPEFLIYFQGTGAADDSGLPNDRFFAVRPEGSVSTLKIQRTERGDSAVYLCASSPGSETGELFFGEGSRLTVL.